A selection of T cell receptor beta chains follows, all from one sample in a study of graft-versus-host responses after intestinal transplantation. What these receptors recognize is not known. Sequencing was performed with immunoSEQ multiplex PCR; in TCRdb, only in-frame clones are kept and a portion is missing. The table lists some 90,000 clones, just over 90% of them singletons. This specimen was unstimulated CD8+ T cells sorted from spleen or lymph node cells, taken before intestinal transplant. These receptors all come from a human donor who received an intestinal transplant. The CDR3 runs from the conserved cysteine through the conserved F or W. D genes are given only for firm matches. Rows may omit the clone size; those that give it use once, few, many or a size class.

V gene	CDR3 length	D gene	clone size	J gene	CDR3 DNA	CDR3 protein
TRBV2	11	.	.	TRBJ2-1	TGTGCCACAGGGGTGAGCAATGAGCAGTTCTTC	CATGVSNEQFF
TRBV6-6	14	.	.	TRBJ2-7	TGTGCCAGCAGTTACTCTGGAGCGTCCTACGAGCAGTACTTC	CASSYSGASYEQYF
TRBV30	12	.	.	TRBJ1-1	TGTGCCTGGAGTGTTGTAAACACTGAAGCTTTCTTT	CAWSVVNTEAFF
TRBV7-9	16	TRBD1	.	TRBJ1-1	TGTGCCAGCAGCGGGGACAGGAGCCGGGGTTGGACTGAAGCTTTCTTT	CASSGDRSRGWTEAFF
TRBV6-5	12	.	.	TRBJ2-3	TGTGCCAGCAGTTTCATTGCGTATACGCAGTATTTT	CASSFIAYTQYF
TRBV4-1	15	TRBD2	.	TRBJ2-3	TGCGCCAGCAGCCGAAGCGGGGGGGCCGTAGATACGCAGTATTTT	CASSRSGGAVDTQYF
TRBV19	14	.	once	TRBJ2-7	TGTGCCAGTAGTGGTGGGATTTCCTCCTACGAGCAGTACTTC	CASSGGISSYEQYF
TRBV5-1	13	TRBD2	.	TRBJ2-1	TGCGCCAGCAGCTTGGTAGCGGGGAATGAGCAGTTCTTC	CASSLVAGNEQFF
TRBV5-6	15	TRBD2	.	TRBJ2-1	TGTGCCAGCAGCTTGGGCACGGGAGGGCCCTATGAGCAGTTCTTC	CASSLGTGGPYEQFF
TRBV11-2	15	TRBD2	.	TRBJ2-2	TGTGCCAGCAGCGCCCCGGGACTAGCGTGGGGGGAGCTGTTTTTT	CASSAPGLAWGELFF
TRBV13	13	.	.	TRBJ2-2	TGTGCCAGCAGCCCCCAGGGTTCCGGGGAGCTGTTTTTT	CASSPQGSGELFF
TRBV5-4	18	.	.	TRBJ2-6	TGTGCCAGCAGCTCCTCCGGGGGACTCCGCTCTGGGGCCAACGTCCTGACTTTC	CASSSSGGLRSGANVLTF
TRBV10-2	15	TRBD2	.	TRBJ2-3	TGCGCCAGCAGTGTTGGGACTAGCCAAGCAGATACGCAGTATTTT	CASSVGTSQADTQYF
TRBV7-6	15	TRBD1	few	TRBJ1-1	TGTGCCAGCAGCTCCCCGACAGGGCAGAACACTGAAGCTTTCTTT	CASSSPTGQNTEAFF
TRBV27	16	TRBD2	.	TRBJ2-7	TGTGCCAGCAGTTTATCTCTAGCGGGAGTGGGGGACGAGCAGTACTTC	CASSLSLAGVGDEQYF
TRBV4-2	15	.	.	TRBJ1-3	TGTGCCAGCAGCCAAGAACAGGGCTCTGGAAACACCATATATTTT	CASSQEQGSGNTIYF
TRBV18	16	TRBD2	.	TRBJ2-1	TGTGCCAGCTCACCAATCTCTAGCGGGAGAATCAATGAGCAGTTCTTC	CASSPISSGRINEQFF
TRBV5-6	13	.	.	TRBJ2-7	TGTGCCAGCAGCTCCGGTCCAACCTACGAGCAGTACTTC	CASSSGPTYEQYF
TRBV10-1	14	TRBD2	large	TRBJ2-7	TGCGCCAGCAGTGGAGAAGCGGGAGACTACGAGCAGTACTTC	CASSGEAGDYEQYF
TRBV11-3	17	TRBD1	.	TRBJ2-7	TGTGCCAGCAGCTTGTGGGGACAGACAACTCCCTTCGGCGAGCAGTACTTC	CASSLWGQTTPFGEQYF